This T cell receptor (beta chain) was observed in a study of molecular identifiers for immune sequencing clone quantification. One entry per CDR3 protein results from TCRdb running MiXCR on the PCR reads. The sample has about half a million distinct CDR3 sequences, roughly 23% seen once; the top ten hold 0.7% to 0.95%. CDR1 LNHDA and CDR2 SQIVND come from the germline V gene (reference sequence). V lost 5 bases to trimming and J lost 7 bases; unmatched junction nucleotides: 6. The CDR3 covers 13 residues. This clonotype was seen more than once but under ten times. Sequencing was done on a sample of naive CD8+ T cells from blood, with Jurkat cell RNA spiked in. Subset indicated: FACS-sorted CD8+CD4-CCR7+CD45RA+ naive T cells. The source of this sequence is a human donor in good health. Some libraries in this study had Jurkat cell RNA spiked in. The J gene is TRBJ2-7, the V gene TRBV19; 9 bases are a match to TRBD2. For the CDR3, the DNA is TGTGCCAGTAGTTGGGGACTAGCAGAAGAGCAGTACTTC. It codes for CASSWGLAEEQYF.